The rows below give T cell receptor beta chains drawn from one sample of a study of CD8 T cells in Susac syndrome. MiXCR, applied by TCRdb to the immunoSEQ multiplex PCR reads, yields one record per CDR3 protein. Of more than 95,000 distinct CDR3 sequences in the sample, 85% to 95% were seen once. The sequencing sample was made of CD4+ T cells from PBMCs. These receptors were collected from a human donor with multiple sclerosis. Each CDR3 is given with its conserved first and last residue.

v_call: TRBV3-1; cdr3_aa: CASSLSSSNQPQHF
v_call: TRBV6-5; cdr3_aa: CASSRIMNTEAFF
v_call: TRBV7-9; cdr3_aa: CASSLSHGTDTQYF
v_call: TRBV29-1; cdr3_aa: CSVGTFGPLGYTF
v_call: TRBV19; cdr3_aa: CASSIGRNTGELFF
v_call: TRBV9; cdr3_aa: CASQGANYGYTF
v_call: TRBV7-2; cdr3_aa: CASSPGTSGGAPDTQYF
v_call: TRBV28; cdr3_aa: CASNTPPFGGYTF
v_call: TRBV5-1; cdr3_aa: CASSLMGTNTGELFF
v_call: TRBV3-1; cdr3_aa: CASSQGGSHSTQYF
v_call: TRBV18; cdr3_aa: CASSPVQGMGETQYF
v_call: TRBV28; cdr3_aa: CASSLAAAGGDYGYTF
v_call: TRBV29-1; cdr3_aa: CSVEVSAGDTQYF
v_call: TRBV27; cdr3_aa: CASSFKGAPGNTIYF
v_call: TRBV7-3; cdr3_aa: CASSLTSTASNSPLHF